Following are 3 T cell receptor beta chains from one sample sequenced in a study of CD8+CD57+ T cells in acquired aplastic anemia. The study profiled TCR beta VDJ and CDR3 using genomic DNA as template. In TCRdb, the reads were re-called with MiXCR into one record per CDR3 protein. The table lists 200,000 to 250,000 distinct CDR3 sequences, about 62% of them singletons, with about 60% in the top ten. The patients chosen for sequencing had shown expansion of CD8+CD57+ cells (detected by flow cytometry). What was sequenced was sorted CD4+, CD8+, or CD8+CD57+ T cells (not recorded which) from PBMCs. Receptors were obtained from a human donor with aplastic anemia.

The V gene is TRBV19, the J gene TRBJ1-5, with D possibly matching TRBD1 (6 bases). This CDR3 has 15 residues. Germline-derived CDR1 and CDR2 are LNHDA and SQIVND (reference sequence). V lost 9 bases, J lost 0 bases, and 15 bases lay in between. CDR3 coding DNA: TGTGCCAGCGGGGGCCAGGTCATTAGCAATCAGCCCCAGCATTTT. It yields the protein CASGGQVISNQPQHF.

The rearrangement uses TRBV19 and TRBJ2-7, with 8 bases lining up with TRBD2. The CDR3 spans 13 residues. CDR1 is LNHDA, CDR2 SQIVND, per germline (reference sequence). With 7 bases clipped from V and 3 bases from J, the junction kept 5 bases outside the gene matches. In DNA, the CDR3 is TGTGCCAGTACCCAACGGGAGGGCTACGAGCAGTACTTC. Translating it yields CASTQREGYEQYF.

This clonotype was counted between two and nine times. The chain is built from TRBV20-1 and TRBJ1-6; D possibly corresponds to TRBD1 (5 bases). There are 14 residues in the CDR3. Germline assignment: CDR1 DFQATT and CDR2 SNEGSKA (reference sequence). V lost 6 bases and J 8 bases, leaving 17 bases between the germline ends. CDR3 in amino acids: CSARSRDGYSPLHF. In nucleotides, the CDR3 is TGCAGTGCAAGAAGCCGGGACGGATATTCACCCCTCCACTTT.